The source of this T cell receptor beta chain is a study of shared clonotypes between healthy human individuals. Overall study: CD4 naive and memory got three plates each, CD8 naive two, CD8 memory one. General study points: Tissues were not sampled, only blood, and their repertoires likely differ.

Naive CD8 cells lacked CD45RO and underwent positive selection for CCR7, leaving out terminally differentiated effector memory CD45RA+ cells. Nashville, Tennessee was home to all donors, each a Caucasian adult. To note about this clone: Its cognate antigen is unknown.

Germline V lookup: CDR1 SQVTM, CDR2 ANQGSEA. Trimming cost V 1 base and J 8 bases; bases outside gene matches: 2. The CDR3 has 12 amino acids. Using immunoSEQ multiplex PCR, the repertoire was profiled, and TCRdb retains in-frame clones only, with some absent. The sample has about 800,000 clones; approximately 97% are singletons. The sequence was collected from a man younger than 45 in good health. The chain recombines TRBV29-1 with TRBJ2-1; 7 bases are a match to TRBD1. Source material: naive CD8+ T cells sorted from blood. The CDR3: CSVEGTGYEQFF. For the CDR3, the DNA is TGCAGCGTTGAAGGGACAGGATATGAGCAGTTCTTC.